Each of the 28 T cell receptor beta chains below was sequenced from the same sample in a study of PD-1 blockade in classical Hodgkin lymphoma. Assay: immunoSEQ multiplex PCR; the TCRdb copy retains only in-frame clones and omits some. This sample has 75,000 to 100,000 clones, with about 92% found just once. As for time point: cycle 4 day 1 (C4D1), after 5 to 7 weeks of nivolumab. There was relapse after autologous stem cell transplantation in every patient, and there was variation in brentuximab vedotin exposure. Material: peripheral blood mononuclear cells (PBMCs), obtained before the fourth cycle of nivolumab. These receptors were taken from a human donor with classical Hodgkin lymphoma.

The chain combines TRBV5-4 with TRBJ2-3, with 9 bases fitting TRBD2. Germline-derived CDR1 and CDR2 are SGHNT and YYREEE (reference sequence). J was trimmed by 3 bases and V by 4 bases; bases with no gene match: 15. The CDR3 loop spans 18 amino acids. CDR3 in amino acids: CASSDDRWTSAQTDTQYF. CDR3 DNA: TGTGCCAGCAGCGACGACCGCTGGACTAGCGCGCAGACAGATACGCAGTATTTT.

The V and J genes are TRBV28 and TRBJ1-1; no clear D. Germline CDR1 reads MDHEN; CDR2 reads SYDVKM. This CDR3 is built from 14 residues. The V end was cut by 2 bases, the J end by 0 bases, with 7 bases between. This chain's CDR3 is CASSLTRMNTEAFF. In DNA form, the CDR3 reads TGTGCCAGCAGTTTAACTAGGATGAACACTGAAGCTTTCTTT.

This rearrangement joins TRBV29-1 to TRBJ2-5; D may match TRBD1 or TRBD2 (5 bases each). The germline V and J ends were trimmed by 5 bases and 5 bases, with 12 bases remaining between them. The CDR3 covers 12 residues. From germline, CDR1 is SQVTM and CDR2 ANQGSEA. The CDR3 DNA reads as TGCAGCGTTAGGGACGGCCGGGAGACCCAGTACTTC. Translating gives CSVRDGRETQYF.

The rearrangement links TRBV11-3 to TRBJ2-1; 10 bases are a match to TRBD2. V dropped 7 bases and J dropped 6; count of bases not matched to a gene: 6. Germline CDR1 SGHNT, CDR2 YENEEA. This CDR3 contains 14 residues. The CDR3 DNA sequence: TGTGCCAGCAAGGAGGGGACTAGCGTCAATGAGCAGTTCTTC. Translating it yields CASKEGTSVNEQFF.

The chain is built from TRBV6-1 and TRBJ2-3; TRBD2 agrees at 14 bases. CDR3 length equals 17 residues. Trimming at V came to 3 bases and at J to 6 bases, leaving 8 bases not matched to a gene. The germline V gene encodes CDR1 MNHNS and CDR2 SASEGT. The CDR3, as DNA: TGTGCCAGCAGTGATCCGGGACTAGCGGGAGCGAGGGATACGCAGTATTTT. It encodes CASSDPGLAGARDTQYF.

Of note for this clone: This specimen includes other DNA sequences encoding the same CDR3. V is TRBV19 and J is TRBJ2-5, with 10 bases identical to TRBD1. After removal of 2 bases from V and 0 bases from J, the junction contained 6 bases not matched to a gene. Looked up from germline, CDR1 is LNHDA and CDR2 is SQIVND (reference sequence). The CDR3 extends over 17 amino acids. CDR3 sequence reads: CASSISRDRGYQETQYF. CDR3 sequence (DNA): TGTGCCAGTAGTATAAGTCGGGACAGGGGTTACCAAGAGACCCAGTACTTC. Using reference TRBV19 and TRBJ2-5 for the parts outside the CDR3, the full variable domain is DGGITQSPKYLFRKEGQNVTLSCEQNLNHDAMYWYRQDPGQGLRLIYYSQIVNDFQKGDIAEGYSVSREKKESFPLTVTSAQKNPTAFYLCASSISRDRGYQETQYFGPGTRLLVL.

J is TRBJ2-7 and V is TRBV5-1, with 7 bases fitting TRBD2. Germline CDR1 SGHRS, CDR2 YFSETQ. CDR3 size: 17 residues. Unmatched junction bases numbered 13, after V lost 4 bases and J lost 0 bases. The DNA of the CDR3 is TGCGCCAGCAGCACCGCCACTAGCGCCGCGAGCTCCTACGAGCAGTACTTC. It yields the protein CASSTATSAASSYEQYF.

The chain couples TRBV4-1 to TRBJ2-2, with 11 bases matching TRBD2. The CDR3 covers 18 residues. Germline V gene data show CDR1 as MGHRA and CDR2 as YSYEKL. V dropped 3 bases and J dropped 1; count of bases not matched to a gene: 7. The DNA for the CDR3 is TGCGCCAGCAGCCATAAAAGGGGACTAGCGGAGAACACCGGGGAGCTGTTTTTT. It codes for CASSHKRGLAENTGELFF.

The V gene is TRBV27, the J gene TRBJ2-7, with 8 bases matching TRBD1. The ends lost 5 bases at V and 2 bases at J; junction bases unmatched: 8. CDR3 length: 15 amino acids. Germline V gene lookup returns CDR1 MNHEY and CDR2 SMNVEV (reference sequence). In nucleotides, the CDR3 is TGTGCCAGCAGTACCCGACAGGGGTTTACCTACGAGCAGTACTTC. Translating gives CASSTRQGFTYEQYF.

This clone was seen more than once but under ten times. The genes are TRBV28 and TRBJ1-5; a weak D match, TRBD1 (5 bases). Per the germline V gene, CDR1 is MDHEN and CDR2 is SYDVKM. Trimming took 6 bases from V and 9 from J, leaving 12 bases between them. There are 12 residues in the CDR3. As DNA, the CDR3 is TGTGCCAGCAGAGAAGGGGTTCGGCCCCAGCATTTT. Protein: CASREGVRPQHF.

The J gene is TRBJ1-4, the V gene TRBV7-9, with 11 bases lining up with TRBD1. Germline trimming cut 1 base from V and 7 bases from J; bases unmatched to any gene: 2. CDR1 is SEHNR and CDR2 is FQNEAQ in the germline V gene (reference sequence). The CDR3 contains 15 residues. The CDR3 spells CASSLGTGGREKLFF. CDR3 bases: TGTGCCAGCAGCTTAGGGACAGGGGGCCGTGAAAAACTGTTTTTT.

The CDR3 bases are TGTGCCAGCAGTGAGAATGGCTATTCCACAGATACGCAGTATTTT. It encodes CASSENGYSTDTQYF. This chain links TRBV6-4 with TRBJ2-3; D is ambiguous. Germline lookup yields CDR1 MRHNA and CDR2 SNTAGT. Trimming stripped 3 bases from V and 2 bases from J, with 12 bases between. The CDR3 sequence is 15 residues long.

With regard to this clone: The junction and the germline gene differ at one end; a read error may be behind it. This chain uses TRBV19 with TRBJ2-7, with 7 bases lining up with TRBD2. The CDR3 has 14 amino acids. Germline CDR1 is LNHDA and CDR2 is SQIVND (reference sequence). CDR3 DNA: TGTGCCAGTAGGACGATAGCGGGCCCCGTACCCCAGAGCTTC. Protein: CASRTIAGPVPQSF.

The chain carries TRBV27 and TRBJ2-7; a weak D match, TRBD2 (5 bases). Germline V gene sequence: CDR1 MNHEY, CDR2 SMNVEV (reference sequence). The CDR3 is 15 amino acids. Trimming took off 0 bases at V and 3 bases at J, with 12 bases between the two ends. CDR3: CASSLSPGTNYEQYF. Here the CDR3 DNA reads TGTGCCAGCAGTTTATCGCCGGGAACAAACTACGAGCAGTACTTC.

The chain combines TRBV18 with TRBJ2-4, with D uncertain. The CDR3 covers 13 residues. Germline V lookup: CDR1 KGHSH, CDR2 LQKENI. Trimming cost V 11 bases and J 1 base, with 12 bases left between them. The CDR3 region has the DNA TGTGCCGGACGCGATGGGGCCAAAAACATTCAGTACTTC. It encodes CAGRDGAKNIQYF.

This rearrangement joins TRBV7-9 to TRBJ2-5; 7 bases match TRBD1. J was trimmed by 1 base and V by 4 bases; bases with no gene match: 6. Germline CDR1 reads SEHNR; CDR2 reads FQNEAQ (reference sequence). The CDR3 has 15 amino acids. The CDR3 loop reads CASSSRGPFQETQYF. Written as DNA, the CDR3 is TGTGCCAGCAGCTCTAGGGGGCCCTTCCAAGAGACCCAGTACTTC.

V is TRBV10-3 and J is TRBJ1-2; 9 bases match TRBD1. Germline V gives CDR1 ENHRY, CDR2 SYGVKD. The CDR3 extends over 21 amino acids. J gave up 2 bases and V 6 bases, and 25 bases lay outside the gene matches. DNA for the CDR3: TGTGCCATCAGACCAAAGGACAGGGGATCGGGAGTTATCCAGGTCAACTATGGCTACACCTTC. Translation gives CAIRPKDRGSGVIQVNYGYTF.

This chain joins TRBV19 and TRBJ2-6, with 8 bases matching TRBD1. This CDR3 has 20 residues. From germline, CDR1 is LNHDA and CDR2 SQIVND (reference sequence). V shed 5 bases and J 2 bases; nucleotides not matched to a gene: 17. CDR3 DNA sequence: TGTGCCAGTAGTGCCAATGGGACAGGCCTCCCTAAAGCTGGGGCCAACGTCCTGACTTTC. Its translation is CASSANGTGLPKAGANVLTF. Supplemented by reference TRBV19 and TRBJ2-6, the full variable domain reads DGGITQSPKYLFRKEGQNVTLSCEQNLNHDAMYWYRQDPGQGLRLIYYSQIVNDFQKGDIAEGYSVSREKKESFPLTVTSAQKNPTAFYLCASSANGTGLPKAGANVLTFGAGSRLTVL.

V gene TRBV19 combines with J gene TRBJ1-2; 8 nucleotides line up with TRBD1. J lost 7 bases, V lost 6 bases, and 7 bases had no gene match. CDR3 length: 13 amino acids. CDR1 and CDR2 from the germline V gene are LNHDA and SQIVND (reference sequence). The DNA of the CDR3 is TGTGCCAGTAGACGGACAGGGAACCCTGGCTACACCTTC. Its protein product is CASRRTGNPGYTF.

The rearrangement uses TRBV13 and TRBJ2-3; D is perhaps TRBD1 (5 bases). Germline V gene lookup returns CDR1 PRHDT and CDR2 FYEKMQ (reference sequence). Trimming removed 6 bases from V and 0 bases from J, with 7 bases in between. The CDR3 covers 13 residues. The DNA for the CDR3 is TGTGCCAGCAGAGACAGAAGCACAGATACGCAGTATTTT. Translation gives CASRDRSTDTQYF.

The chain combines TRBV19 with TRBJ1-5; 12 bases align to TRBD1. V was pared by 6 bases and J by 7 bases, with 7 bases of the junction left unmatched. Looked up from germline, CDR1 is LNHDA and CDR2 is SQIVND (reference sequence). The CDR3 runs to 15 residues. The CDR3 DNA is TGTGCCAGTAGCCCCGGGACAGGGGGCTGGCAGCCCCAGCATTTT. Translating it yields CASSPGTGGWQPQHF.

The CDR3 bases are TGTGCCAGCAGCTTCCAAAGAAACACTGAAGCTTTCTTT. As protein: CASSFQRNTEAFF. This chain connects TRBV11-1 to TRBJ1-1, with D unresolved. The V gene's germline CDR1 is SGHAT and CDR2 FQDESV (reference sequence). The V and J ends lost 3 bases and 2 bases respectively, with 7 bases between them. The CDR3 consists of 13 residues.

The CDR3 loop reads CATSRDNVVQYF. CDR3 in DNA: TGTGCCACCAGCAGAGATAACGTTGTCCAGTACTTC. The chain employs TRBV15 and TRBJ2-5; D remains unclear. Germline-derived CDR1 and CDR2 are LNHNV and YYDKDF (reference sequence). The germline V and J ends were trimmed by 0 bases and 10 bases, with 9 bases remaining between them. CDR3 length equals 12 residues.

The rearrangement links TRBV4-1 to TRBJ1-2, with D uncertain. V lost 0 bases and J 0 bases, leaving 8 bases between the germline ends. Looked up from germline, CDR1 is MGHRA and CDR2 is YSYEKL. This CDR3 is built from 15 residues. The CDR3 region has the DNA TGCGCCAGCAGCCAAGAAAGCACCGCTAACTATGGCTACACCTTC. Protein: CASSQESTANYGYTF.

The chain combines TRBV5-1 with TRBJ2-5; 7 positions match TRBD2. CDR1 is SGHRS and CDR2 is YFSETQ in the germline V gene. The CDR3 runs 13 residues. The trim removed 5 bases at V and 5 bases at J, leaving 6 bases unmatched. Here the CDR3 reads CASSEGGEETQYF. As DNA, the CDR3 is TGCGCCAGCAGTGAGGGAGGGGAGGAGACCCAGTACTTC.

The V call is TRBV18, the J call TRBJ2-3; TRBD2 agrees at 12 bases. Germline CDR1 KGHSH, CDR2 LQKENI. The V segment lost 6 bases and the J segment 3 bases; nucleotides outside the gene matches: 1. This CDR3 region has 14 residues. As DNA, the CDR3 is TGTGCCAGCTCTCTAGCGGGAGGGACAGATACGCAGTATTTT. Amino acids: CASSLAGGTDTQYF.

The chain carries TRBV28 and TRBJ2-2; D is unclear. CDR3 size: 16 residues. Germline CDR1 reads MDHEN; CDR2 reads SYDVKM. Trimming took off 5 bases at V and 1 base at J, with 14 bases between the two ends. The CDR3 sequence: CASSPGPGRNTGELFF. The CDR3, as DNA: TGTGCCAGCAGTCCGGGCCCGGGCAGGAACACCGGGGAGCTGTTTTTT.

The chain has TRBV6-5 and TRBJ2-7; TRBD1 is a possible D gene (6 bases). The germline V gene has CDR1 MNHEY and CDR2 SVGAGI. Trimming removed 2 bases at V and 2 bases at J, with 13 bases between. The CDR3 contains 15 residues. CDR3 nucleotide sequence: TGTGCCAGCAGTTACGCAACAGGGTTGGCCTACGAGCAGTACTTC. Protein: CASSYATGLAYEQYF.